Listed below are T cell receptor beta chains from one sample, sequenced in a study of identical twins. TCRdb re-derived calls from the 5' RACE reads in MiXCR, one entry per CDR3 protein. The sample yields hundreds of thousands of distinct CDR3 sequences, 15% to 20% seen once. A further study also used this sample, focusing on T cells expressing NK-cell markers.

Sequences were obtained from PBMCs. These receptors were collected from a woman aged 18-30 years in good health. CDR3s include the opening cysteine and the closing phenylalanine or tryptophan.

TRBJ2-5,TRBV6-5,CASSYPRPQTRRSGTQYF
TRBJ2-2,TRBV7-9,CATPLPVGTGELFF
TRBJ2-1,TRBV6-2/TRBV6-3,CASSKLDEQFF
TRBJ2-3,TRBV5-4,CASSLIGGGTDTQYF
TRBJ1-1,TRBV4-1,CASSQALYATEAFF
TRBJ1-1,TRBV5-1,CASSLGTASMNTEAFF
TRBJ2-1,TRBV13,CASSRPKGLAVHNEQFF
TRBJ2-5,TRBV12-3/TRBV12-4,CASSSLDRAQYF
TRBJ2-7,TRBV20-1,CSARQGPRGYEQYF
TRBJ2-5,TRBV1,CTSSQDGGETQYF
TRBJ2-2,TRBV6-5,CASSYGTPWDGELFF
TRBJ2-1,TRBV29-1,CSAQPWDEQFF
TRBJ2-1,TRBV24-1,CAADGENEQFF
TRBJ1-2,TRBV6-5,CASSYGGSTGYTF
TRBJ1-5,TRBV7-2,CASSPGVSGQPQHF
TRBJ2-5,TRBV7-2,CASSLVTETQYF